This T cell receptor (beta chain) was observed in a study of graft-versus-host responses after intestinal transplantation. Germline CDR1 reads SEHNR; CDR2 reads FQNEAQ (reference sequence). The CDR3 is made up of 11 amino acids. The V and J ends lost 3 bases and 3 bases respectively, with 1 base between them. Profiled with immunoSEQ multiplex PCR; TCRdb holds only in-frame clones, not every one. The table lists about 54,000 clones, about 89% of them singletons, with less than 6% in the top ten. The source is a human patient who received an intestinal transplant, so some T cells may come from the graft donor. V and J are TRBV7-9 and TRBJ2-3; D remains unclear. The starting material was PBMCs, obtained approximately 660 days after intestinal transplant. CDR3 in DNA: TGTGCCAGCAGCTTTACAGATACGCAGTATTTT. Translating gives CASSFTDTQYF.